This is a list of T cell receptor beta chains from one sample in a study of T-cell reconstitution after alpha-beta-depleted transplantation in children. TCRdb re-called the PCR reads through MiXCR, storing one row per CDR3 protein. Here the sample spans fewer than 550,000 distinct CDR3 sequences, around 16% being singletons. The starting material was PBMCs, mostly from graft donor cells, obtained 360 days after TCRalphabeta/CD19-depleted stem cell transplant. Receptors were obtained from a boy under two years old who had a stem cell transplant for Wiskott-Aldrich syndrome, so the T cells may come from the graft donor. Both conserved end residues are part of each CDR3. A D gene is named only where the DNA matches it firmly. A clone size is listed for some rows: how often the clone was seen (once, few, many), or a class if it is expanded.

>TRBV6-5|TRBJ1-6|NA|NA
TGTGCCAGCAGTTATAGTCCCAAGGGGGGCCATTCACCCCTCCACTTT
CASSYSPKGGHSPLHF
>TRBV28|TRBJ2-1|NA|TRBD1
TGTGCCAGCAGTTTGGCGGACAGGGGGCAGTACAATGAGCAGTTCTTC
CASSLADRGQYNEQFF
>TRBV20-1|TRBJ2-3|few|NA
TGCAGTGCTAGAGATCCTACGGGAAGTACAGATACGCAGTATTTT
CSARDPTGSTDTQYF
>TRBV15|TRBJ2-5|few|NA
TGTGCCACCAGCAGAGATCTCTGGAAAGAGACCCAGTACTTC
CATSRDLWKETQYF
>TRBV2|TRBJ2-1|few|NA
TGTGCCCGTAAGGAACAGCTGGACTACAATGAGCAGTTCTTC
CARKEQLDYNEQFF
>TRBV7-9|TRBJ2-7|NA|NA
TGTGCCAGCAGACCTTCAGGGGTTTACGAGCAGTACTTC
CASRPSGVYEQYF
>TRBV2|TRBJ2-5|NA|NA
TGTGCCAGCAGTAAAATTCGAATGACAGGCTTTCAGTCCTCGACTCTGTACTTC
CASSKIRMTGFQSSTLYF
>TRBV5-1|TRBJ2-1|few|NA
TGCGCCAGCAGCTTGGAATTTGCGGATCCTCCCGCGTTC
CASSLEFADPPAF
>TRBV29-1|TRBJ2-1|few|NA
TGCAGCGTCCCGCTTGACTACAATGAGCAGTTCTTC
CSVPLDYNEQFF
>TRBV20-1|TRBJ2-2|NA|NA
TGCAGTGCTAGCGAAGGGCACCGGGAGCTGTTTTTT
CSASEGHRELFF
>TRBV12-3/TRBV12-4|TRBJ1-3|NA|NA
TGTGCCAGCAGTCGACACGTCCCTTCTGGAAACACCATATATTTT
CASSRHVPSGNTIYF
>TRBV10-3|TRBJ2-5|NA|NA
TGTGCCATCAGTGAGTCCCGGAGGTTTAGCCAAGAGACCCAGTACTTC
CAISESRRFSQETQYF
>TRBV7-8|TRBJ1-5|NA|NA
TGTGCCAGCAGCCCAGGGAAGACTAATCAGCCCCAGCATTTT
CASSPGKTNQPQHF
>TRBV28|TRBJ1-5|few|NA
TGTGCCAGCAGCGATGGACAAAACAATCAGCCCCAGCATTTT
CASSDGQNNQPQHF
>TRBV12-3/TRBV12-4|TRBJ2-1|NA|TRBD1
TGTGCCAGCAGCCCGGACAGGGTTTCCAATGAGCAGTTCTTC
CASSPDRVSNEQFF
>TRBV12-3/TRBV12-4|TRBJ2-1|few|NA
TGTGCCAGCAGTCGTGTGGCGGTCTCCTACAATGAGCAGTTCTTC
CASSRVAVSYNEQFF
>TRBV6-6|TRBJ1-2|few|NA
TGTGCCAGCAGTTACACAGGAAGTGGCTACACCTTC
CASSYTGSGYTF
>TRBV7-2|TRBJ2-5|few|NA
TGTGCCAGCAGCTTAAATTTTCGGGTCAGCTTAGAGACCCAGTACTTC
CASSLNFRVSLETQYF
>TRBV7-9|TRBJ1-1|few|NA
TGTGCCAGCAGCTTACAGGGCGCAGCTTTCTTT
CASSLQGAAFF
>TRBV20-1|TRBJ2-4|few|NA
TGCAGTGCTGTTAATTTTGGCCAGGGACAGTACTTC
CSAVNFGQGQYF
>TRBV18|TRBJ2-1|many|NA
TGTGCCAGCTCACCCCGGACTCTCTACAATGAGCAGTTCTTC
CASSPRTLYNEQFF
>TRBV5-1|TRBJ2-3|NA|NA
TGCGCCAGCAGCTTGGCCCGAGGGAGCACAGATACGCAGTATTTT
CASSLARGSTDTQYF
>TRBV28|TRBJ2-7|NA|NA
TGTGCCAGCAGTTTATCTCCAGGTCACTACGAGCAGTACTTC
CASSLSPGHYEQYF